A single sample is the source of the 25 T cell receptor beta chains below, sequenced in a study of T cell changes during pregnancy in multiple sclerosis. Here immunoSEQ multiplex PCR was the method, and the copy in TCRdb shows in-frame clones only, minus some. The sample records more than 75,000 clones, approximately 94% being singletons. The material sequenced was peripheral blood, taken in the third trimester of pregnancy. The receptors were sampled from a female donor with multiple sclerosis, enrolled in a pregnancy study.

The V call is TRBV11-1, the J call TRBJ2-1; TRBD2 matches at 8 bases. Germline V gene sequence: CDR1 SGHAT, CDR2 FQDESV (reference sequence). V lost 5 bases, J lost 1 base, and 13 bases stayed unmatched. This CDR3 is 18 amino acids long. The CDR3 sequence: CASSPLGGGPESYNEQFF. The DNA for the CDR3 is TGTGCCAGCAGCCCCCTGGGCGGGGGGCCTGAGTCCTACAATGAGCAGTTCTTC.

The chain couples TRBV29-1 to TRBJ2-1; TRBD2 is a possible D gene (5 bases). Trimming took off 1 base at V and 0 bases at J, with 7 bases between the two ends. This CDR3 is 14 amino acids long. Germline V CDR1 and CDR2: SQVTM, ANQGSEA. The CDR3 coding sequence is TGCAGCGTTGAAGGGGAGAGCTCCTACAATGAGCAGTTCTTC. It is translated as CSVEGESSYNEQFF.

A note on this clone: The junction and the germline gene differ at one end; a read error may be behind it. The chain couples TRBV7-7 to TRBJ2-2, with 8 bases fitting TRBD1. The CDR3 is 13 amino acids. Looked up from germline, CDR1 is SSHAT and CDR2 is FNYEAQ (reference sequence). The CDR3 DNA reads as TGTGCTAGCAGCTTGGACAGGGCCGGGGAGCTGTTTTTT. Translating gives CASSLDRAGELFF.

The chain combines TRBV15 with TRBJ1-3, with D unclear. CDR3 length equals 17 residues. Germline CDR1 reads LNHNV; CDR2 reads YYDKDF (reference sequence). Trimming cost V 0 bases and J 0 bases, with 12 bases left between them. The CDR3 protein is CATSRDPRQNSGNTIYF. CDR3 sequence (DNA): TGTGCCACCAGCAGAGATCCGCGGCAGAACTCTGGAAACACCATATATTTT. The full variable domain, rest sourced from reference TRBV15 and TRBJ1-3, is DAMVIQNPRYQVTQFGKPVTLSCSQTLNHNVMYWYQQKSSQAPKLLFHYYDKDFNNEADTPDNFQSRRPNTSFCFLDIRSPGLGDTAMYLCATSRDPRQNSGNTIYFGEGSWLTVV.

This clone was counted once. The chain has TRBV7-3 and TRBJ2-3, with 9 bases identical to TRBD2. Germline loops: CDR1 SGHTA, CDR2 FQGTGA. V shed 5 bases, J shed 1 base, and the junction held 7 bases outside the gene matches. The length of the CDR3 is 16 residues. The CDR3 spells CASSPLAGVGTDTQYF. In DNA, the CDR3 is TGTGCCAGCAGCCCATTAGCGGGGGTGGGCACAGATACGCAGTATTTT.

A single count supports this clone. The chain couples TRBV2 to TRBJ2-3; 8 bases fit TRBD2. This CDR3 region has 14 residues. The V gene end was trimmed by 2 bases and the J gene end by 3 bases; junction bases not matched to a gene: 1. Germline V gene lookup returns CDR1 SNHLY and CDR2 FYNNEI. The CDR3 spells CASSELAGTDTQYF. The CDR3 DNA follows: TGTGCCAGCAGTGAATTAGCGGGGACAGATACGCAGTATTTT.

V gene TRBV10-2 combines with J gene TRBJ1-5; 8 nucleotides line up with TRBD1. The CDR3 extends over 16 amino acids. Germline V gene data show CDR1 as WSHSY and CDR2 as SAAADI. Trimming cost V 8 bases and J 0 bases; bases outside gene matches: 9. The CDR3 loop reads CASGSDRGNSNQPQHF. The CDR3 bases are TGCGCCAGCGGATCCGACAGGGGCAATAGCAATCAGCCCCAGCATTTT.

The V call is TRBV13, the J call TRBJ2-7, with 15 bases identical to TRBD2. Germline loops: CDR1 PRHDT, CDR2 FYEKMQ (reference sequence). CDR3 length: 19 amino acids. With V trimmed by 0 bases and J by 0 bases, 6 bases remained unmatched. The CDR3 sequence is CASSLGLGLAGGSSYEQYF. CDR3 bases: TGTGCCAGCAGCTTAGGATTGGGACTAGCGGGGGGATCCTCCTACGAGCAGTACTTC.

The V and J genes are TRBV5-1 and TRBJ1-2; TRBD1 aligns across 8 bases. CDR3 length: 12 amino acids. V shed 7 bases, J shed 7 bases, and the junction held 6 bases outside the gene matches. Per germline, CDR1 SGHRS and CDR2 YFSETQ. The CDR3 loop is CASGGQAFGYTF. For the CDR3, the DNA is TGCGCCAGCGGGGGACAGGCCTTTGGCTACACCTTC.

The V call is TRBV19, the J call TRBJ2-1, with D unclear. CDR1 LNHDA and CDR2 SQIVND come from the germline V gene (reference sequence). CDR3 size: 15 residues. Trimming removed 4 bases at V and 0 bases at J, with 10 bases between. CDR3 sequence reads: CASSTDSSSYNEQFF. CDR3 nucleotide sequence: TGTGCCAGTAGTACTGACTCCAGCTCCTACAATGAGCAGTTCTTC.

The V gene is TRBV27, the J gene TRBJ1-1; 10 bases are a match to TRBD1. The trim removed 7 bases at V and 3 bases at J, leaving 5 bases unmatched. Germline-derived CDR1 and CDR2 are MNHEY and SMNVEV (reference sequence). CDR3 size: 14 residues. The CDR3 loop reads CASTRQGAYTEAFF. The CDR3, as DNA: TGTGCCAGCACCAGACAGGGGGCTTACACTGAAGCTTTCTTT.

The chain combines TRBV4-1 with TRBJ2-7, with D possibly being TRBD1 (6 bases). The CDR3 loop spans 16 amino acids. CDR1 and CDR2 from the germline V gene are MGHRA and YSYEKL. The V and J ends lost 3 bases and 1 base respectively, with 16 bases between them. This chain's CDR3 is CASSHQPAQGSYEQYF. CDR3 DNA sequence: TGCGCCAGCAGCCACCAACCAGCCCAGGGGTCCTACGAGCAGTACTTC.

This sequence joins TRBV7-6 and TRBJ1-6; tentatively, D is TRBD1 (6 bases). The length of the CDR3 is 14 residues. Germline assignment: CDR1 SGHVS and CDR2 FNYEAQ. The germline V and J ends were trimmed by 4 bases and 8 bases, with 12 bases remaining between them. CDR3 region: CASSSGTWDSPLHF. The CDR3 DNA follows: TGTGCCAGCAGCTCCGGGACATGGGATTCACCCCTCCACTTT.

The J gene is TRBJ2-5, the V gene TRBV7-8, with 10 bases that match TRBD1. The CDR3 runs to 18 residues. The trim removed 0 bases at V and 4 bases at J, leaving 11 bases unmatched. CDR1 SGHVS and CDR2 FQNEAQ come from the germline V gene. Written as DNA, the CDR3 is TGTGCCAGCAGCTTAGCTGGCGACAGGGGGCGGTGGGGAGAGACCCAGTACTTC. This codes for CASSLAGDRGRWGETQYF.

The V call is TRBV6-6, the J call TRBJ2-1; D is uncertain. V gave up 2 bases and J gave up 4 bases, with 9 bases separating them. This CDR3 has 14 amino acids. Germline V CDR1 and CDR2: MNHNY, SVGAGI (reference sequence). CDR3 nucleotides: TGTGCCAGCAGTTACCGACTGGGTTACAATGAGCAGTTCTTC. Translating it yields CASSYRLGYNEQFF.

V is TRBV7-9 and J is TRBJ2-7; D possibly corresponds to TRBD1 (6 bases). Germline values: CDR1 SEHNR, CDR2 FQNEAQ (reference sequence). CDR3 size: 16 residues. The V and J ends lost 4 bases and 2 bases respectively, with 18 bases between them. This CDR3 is CASSSFGTRYTYEQYF. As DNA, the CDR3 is TGTGCCAGCAGCTCGTTCGGGACAAGATATACCTACGAGCAGTACTTC.

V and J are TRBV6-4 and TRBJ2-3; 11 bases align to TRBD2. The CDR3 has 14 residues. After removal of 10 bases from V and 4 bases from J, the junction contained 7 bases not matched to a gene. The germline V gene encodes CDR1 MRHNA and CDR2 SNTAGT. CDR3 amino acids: CATPGLAGADTQYF. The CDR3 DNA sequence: TGTGCCACTCCCGGACTAGCGGGCGCAGATACGCAGTATTTT.

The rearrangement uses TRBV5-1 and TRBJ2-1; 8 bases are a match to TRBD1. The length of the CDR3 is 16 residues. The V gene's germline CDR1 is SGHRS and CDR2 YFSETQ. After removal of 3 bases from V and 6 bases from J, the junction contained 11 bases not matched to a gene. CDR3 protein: CASSSGQGIVPNEQFF. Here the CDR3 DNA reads TGCGCCAGCAGCTCCGGACAGGGAATCGTCCCCAATGAGCAGTTCTTC.

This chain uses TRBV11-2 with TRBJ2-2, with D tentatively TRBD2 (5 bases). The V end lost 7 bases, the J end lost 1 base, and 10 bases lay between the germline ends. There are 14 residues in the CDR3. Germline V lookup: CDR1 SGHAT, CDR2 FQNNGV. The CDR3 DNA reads TGTGCCAGCACTGGACGGGGGAACACCGGGGAGCTGTTTTTT. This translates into CASTGRGNTGELFF.

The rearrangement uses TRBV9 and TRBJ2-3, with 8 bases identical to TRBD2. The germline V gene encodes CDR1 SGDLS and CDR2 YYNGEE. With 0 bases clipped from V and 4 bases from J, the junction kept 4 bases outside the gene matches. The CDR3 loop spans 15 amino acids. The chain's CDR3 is CASSVARGGADTQYF. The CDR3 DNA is TGTGCCAGCAGCGTAGCCCGGGGGGGCGCAGATACGCAGTATTTT.

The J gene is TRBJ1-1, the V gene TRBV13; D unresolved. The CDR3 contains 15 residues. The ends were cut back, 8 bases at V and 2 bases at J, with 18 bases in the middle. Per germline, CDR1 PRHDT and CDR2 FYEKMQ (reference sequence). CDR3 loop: CASSVSLTRNTEAFF. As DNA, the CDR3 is TGTGCCAGCTCAGTTAGCCTCACACGAAACACTGAAGCTTTCTTT.

The CDR3 sequence is CASSIAGESSYNEQFF. The CDR3 region has the DNA TGTGCCAGTAGTATTGCGGGGGAGAGCTCCTACAATGAGCAGTTCTTC. The gene calls are TRBV19 and TRBJ2-1; 7 nucleotides line up with TRBD2. The CDR3 runs 16 residues. V dropped 3 bases and J dropped 0; count of bases not matched to a gene: 5. Germline-derived CDR1 and CDR2 are LNHDA and SQIVND (reference sequence).

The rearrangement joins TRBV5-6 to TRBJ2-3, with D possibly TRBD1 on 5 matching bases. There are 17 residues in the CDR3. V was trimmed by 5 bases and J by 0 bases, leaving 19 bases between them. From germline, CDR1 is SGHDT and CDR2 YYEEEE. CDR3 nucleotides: TGTGCCAGCAGTTTTCCGACAGACCCTTCTAGCACAGATACGCAGTATTTT. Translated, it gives CASSFPTDPSSTDTQYF.

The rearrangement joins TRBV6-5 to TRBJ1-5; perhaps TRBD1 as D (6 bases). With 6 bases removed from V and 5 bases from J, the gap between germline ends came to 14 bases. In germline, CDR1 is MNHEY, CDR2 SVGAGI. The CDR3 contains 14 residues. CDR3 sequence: CASSRGQTHQPQHF. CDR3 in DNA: TGTGCCAGCAGCCGAGGACAGACGCATCAGCCCCAGCATTTT.

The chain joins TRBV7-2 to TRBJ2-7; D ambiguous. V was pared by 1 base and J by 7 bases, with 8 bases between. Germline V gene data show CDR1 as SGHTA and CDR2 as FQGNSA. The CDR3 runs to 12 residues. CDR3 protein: CASSLDFREQYF. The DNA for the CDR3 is TGTGCCAGCAGCTTAGACTTCCGTGAGCAGTACTTC.